Below are 15 T cell receptor beta chains sequenced from a single sample in a study of cytomegalovirus exposure and HLA in healthy donors. This PCR relied on a set of 60 Vbeta primers and 13 Jbeta primers. Measured with immunoSEQ multiplex PCR; TCRdb has only the in-frame clones, and not every one. The sample consists of about 130,000 clones, roughly 80% of them appearing once. The sample consisted of PBMCs. These receptor sequences come from a man aged 35-49 years in good health and CMV-seronegative.

This clone was seen only once. The chain recombines TRBV5-4 with TRBJ2-1; D is possibly TRBD1 (7 bases). The germline CDR1 and CDR2 sequences are SGHNT and YYREEE (reference sequence). Trimming cost V 0 bases and J 10 bases, with 11 bases left between them. This CDR3 has 13 amino acids. CDR3 nucleotide sequence: TGTGCCAGCAGCTTGGGACAGGGAGGAGAGCAGTTCTTC. It translates to CASSLGQGGEQFF.

In its sample, this clone was seen a few times. The rearrangement links TRBV29-1 to TRBJ1-1, with D possibly TRBD1 on 5 matching bases. Trimming cost V 7 bases and J 0 bases, with 15 bases left between them. CDR1 and CDR2 from the germline V gene are SQVTM and ANQGSEA. The length of the CDR3 is 14 residues. This chain's CDR3 is CSAPAAGLNTEAFF. DNA for the CDR3: TGCAGCGCTCCGGCGGCAGGGTTGAACACTGAAGCTTTCTTT.

This clone was observed a few times. The rearrangement uses TRBV28 and TRBJ2-3; D perhaps matches TRBD1 (5 bases). CDR3 size: 16 residues. Germline CDR1 MDHEN, CDR2 SYDVKM. Trimming pared 1 base from V and 3 bases from J, leaving 14 bases between. In DNA form, the CDR3 reads TGTGCCAGCAGTTTATTTATCAGGGAAGGAACAGATACGCAGTATTTT. Translated, it gives CASSLFIREGTDTQYF.

The chain links TRBV18 to TRBJ1-4, with unresolved D. The CDR3 sequence is 13 residues long. Germline CDR1 KGHSH, CDR2 LQKENI. V lost 2 bases and J 6 bases, leaving 7 bases between the germline ends. CDR3 DNA: TGTGCCAGCTCACCAGGGAGGGATGAAAAACTGTTTTTT. It encodes CASSPGRDEKLFF.

CDR3 region: CASSLERVNEQYF. The CDR3 DNA sequence: TGTGCCAGCAGCTTGGAGAGGGTTAACGAGCAGTACTTC. The V and J genes are TRBV11-2 and TRBJ2-7, with D perhaps TRBD2 (5 bases). The CDR3 is 13 amino acids. Germline V gene data show CDR1 as SGHAT and CDR2 as FQNNGV. V was shortened by 3 bases and J by 5 bases, with 11 bases between the two germline ends.

The V gene is TRBV5-1, the J gene TRBJ2-3; 8 bases are shared with TRBD2. The J segment lost 2 bases and the V segment lost 4 bases, leaving 12 bases of the junction unmatched. Germline V gene lookup returns CDR1 SGHRS and CDR2 YFSETQ. This CDR3 has 17 amino acids. In DNA form, the CDR3 reads TGCGCCAGCAGCCCGGGGGTAGCGGGACCCAACACAGATACGCAGTATTTT. The encoded protein is CASSPGVAGPNTDTQYF.

This chain links TRBV15 with TRBJ2-1; the match to TRBD2 covers 12 bases. Trimming took 6 bases from V and 4 from J; bases not matched to a gene: 4. CDR3 length: 15 residues. Looked up from germline, CDR1 is LNHNV and CDR2 is YYDKDF (reference sequence). As DNA, the CDR3 is TGTGCCACCAGTCCCCTAGCGGGGGGGTACAATGAGCAGTTCTTC. Translation: CATSPLAGGYNEQFF.

This chain uses TRBV19 with TRBJ2-5; 12 bases agree with TRBD1. Germline CDR1 and CDR2: LNHDA and SQIVND (reference sequence). V was clipped by 7 bases and J by 5 bases; unmatched bases: 8. The CDR3 is 15 residues long. DNA of the CDR3: TGTGCCAGTATCGCCCGGGACAGGGGGCTTGAGACCCAGTACTTC. Protein: CASIARDRGLETQYF.

V and J are TRBV27 and TRBJ2-7, with 10 bases that match TRBD2. J lost 7 bases, V lost 2 bases, and 11 bases had no gene match. The CDR3 extends over 16 amino acids. In germline, CDR1 is MNHEY, CDR2 SMNVEV (reference sequence). DNA for the CDR3: TGTGCCAGCAGTTTAGTGACGACTAGCGGGCCGGGGGAGCAGTACTTC. It encodes CASSLVTTSGPGEQYF.

V and J are TRBV9 and TRBJ2-7, with D hard to call. From germline, CDR1 is SGDLS and CDR2 YYNGEE. The CDR3 contains 15 residues. Deletions cut 0 bases from V and 2 bases from J, with 12 bases between. The CDR3 loop is CASSVDLDITYEQYF. The DNA of the CDR3 is TGTGCCAGCAGCGTAGATCTCGACATTACCTACGAGCAGTACTTC.

This chain uses TRBV13 with TRBJ2-2; D possibly corresponds to TRBD2 (6 bases). This CDR3 comprises 15 residues. The V gene's germline CDR1 is PRHDT and CDR2 FYEKMQ (reference sequence). Trimming shortened V by 5 bases and J by 7 bases, and 17 bases separated the two germline ends. Here the CDR3 DNA reads TGTGCCAGCAGCCACGGGGACGGTAGCGGCGGGGAGCTGTTTTTT. Its protein product is CASSHGDGSGGELFF.

CDR3 amino acids: CASSVTETGEQYF. The CDR3 DNA follows: TGTGCCAGCAGCGTTACGGAAACAGGGGAGCAGTACTTC. The chain couples TRBV9 to TRBJ2-7; weak D call: TRBD1 (6 bases). The germline CDR1 and CDR2 sequences are SGDLS and YYNGEE. V lost 2 bases and J lost 7, with 13 bases in between. The CDR3 is 13 residues long.

This clone occurred once. The rearrangement links TRBV28 to TRBJ2-7, with 7 nucleotides matching TRBD2. Unmatched junction bases numbered 13, after V lost 6 bases and J lost 2 bases. This CDR3 is built from 16 residues. CDR1 and CDR2 (germline): MDHEN, SYDVKM. CDR3 nucleotide sequence: TGTGCCAGCAGGGGGCAACCTAGCGGAGGGCCCTACGAGCAGTACTTC. Protein: CASRGQPSGGPYEQYF. The full variable domain, completed using reference TRBV28 and TRBJ2-7, is DVKVTQSSRYLVKRTGEKVFLECVQDMDHENMFWYRQDPGLGLRLIYFSYDVKMKEKGDIPEGYSVSREKKERFSLILESASTNQTSMYLCASRGQPSGGPYEQYFGPGTRLTVT.

The chain uses TRBV19 and TRBJ1-5, with D possibly being TRBD1 (6 bases). V lost 5 bases and J lost 0, with 17 bases in between. This CDR3 comprises 17 residues. Germline CDR1 reads LNHDA; CDR2 reads SQIVND (reference sequence). The CDR3, as DNA: TGTGCCAGTAGTGGGGGGTCAGGGGACTATAGCAATCAGCCCCAGCATTTT. Translated, it gives CASSGGSGDYSNQPQHF.

The CDR3 DNA follows: TGCGCCAGCAGTGCTCCCAGGGACCAGGCCGGGACAGGGGAAGAGACCCAGTACTTC. It specifies CASSAPRDQAGTGEETQYF. The chain employs TRBV10-1 and TRBJ2-5; 10 positions agree with TRBD1. This CDR3 has 19 amino acids. The junction had 17 bases not matched to a gene; V was cut back by 4 bases and J by 3 bases. Germline loops: CDR1 WNHNN, CDR2 SYGVQD (reference sequence).